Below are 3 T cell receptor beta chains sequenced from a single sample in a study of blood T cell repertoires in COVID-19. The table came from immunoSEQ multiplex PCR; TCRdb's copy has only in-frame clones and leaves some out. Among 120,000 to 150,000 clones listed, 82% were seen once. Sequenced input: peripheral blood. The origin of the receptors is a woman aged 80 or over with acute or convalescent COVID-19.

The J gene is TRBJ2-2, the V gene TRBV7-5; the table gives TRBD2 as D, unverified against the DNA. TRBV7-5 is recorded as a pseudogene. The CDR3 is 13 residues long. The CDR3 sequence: CVRSLSHTGELFF. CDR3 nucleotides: TGTGTCAGAAGCTTATCTCACACCGGGGAGCTGTTTTTT.

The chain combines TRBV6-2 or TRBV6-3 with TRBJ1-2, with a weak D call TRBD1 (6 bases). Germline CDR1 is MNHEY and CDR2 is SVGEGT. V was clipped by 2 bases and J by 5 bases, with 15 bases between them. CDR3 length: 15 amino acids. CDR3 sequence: CASSYGWGGQYGYTF. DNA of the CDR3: TGTGCCAGCAGTTACGGATGGGGTGGACAGTATGGCTACACCTTC.

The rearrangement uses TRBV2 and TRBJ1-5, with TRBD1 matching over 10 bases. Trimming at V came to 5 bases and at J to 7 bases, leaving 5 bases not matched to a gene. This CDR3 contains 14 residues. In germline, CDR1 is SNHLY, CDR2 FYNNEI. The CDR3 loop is CASSRDRGIQPQHF. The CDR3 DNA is TGTGCCAGCAGTCGGGACAGGGGTATACAGCCCCAGCATTTT.